The rows below give T cell receptor beta chains drawn from one sample of a study of patients and donors after allogeneic stem cell transplantation. In TCRdb, the RT-PCR reads were re-called with MiXCR into one record per CDR3 protein. Of 400,000 to 500,000 distinct CDR3 sequences in the sample, 16% were seen once. Sequencing was done on a sample of blood, either unsorted or a sorted T cell fraction (not recorded which). These receptors all stem from a human donor who was either an allogeneic HSCT recipient or a stem cell or donor lymphocyte infusion donor (not recorded which). It is not recorded whose cells these are; they may come from a transplant donor. Each CDR3 is given with its conserved first and last residue. A D gene is named only where the DNA matches it firmly. Some rows mark clone size as missing; the rest say once, few, many or name a class of expanded clone.

DNA | CDR3 | J | V | length | size | D
TGTGCCAGCACCCGGACAAAGAGCTCCTATAATTCACCCCTCCACTTT | CASTRTKSSYNSPLHF | TRBJ1-6 | TRBV12-3/TRBV12-4 | 16 | many | NA
TGTGCCAGCAGGGGTTGGGGGGAGCTGTTTTTT | CASRGWGELFF | TRBJ2-2 | TRBV2 | 11 | NA | NA
TGTGCCAGCAGGCTTCAACTAGCGGGGGTAGATACGCAGTATTTT | CASRLQLAGVDTQYF | TRBJ2-3 | TRBV6-1 | 15 | NA | TRBD2
TGTGCCTGGGGGGGACGGACCCAAGAGACCCAGTACTTC | CAWGGRTQETQYF | TRBJ2-5 | TRBV30 | 13 | once | NA
TGCGCCAGCAGCCAATGGGACAGGGGGGGCACAGATACGCAGTATTTT | CASSQWDRGGTDTQYF | TRBJ2-3 | TRBV4-1 | 16 | many | TRBD1
TGTGCCAGCAGTGGTCCGGGCAATGAGCAGTTCTTC | CASSGPGNEQFF | TRBJ2-1 | TRBV6-2/TRBV6-3 | 12 | NA | NA
TGTGCCAGTAGCATAATACCCCTGGAGGGGCAGTTCTTC | CASSIIPLEGQFF | TRBJ2-1 | TRBV19 | 13 | NA | NA
TGTGCCAGCGAGGCGCACACCGGGGAGCTGTTTTTT | CASEAHTGELFF | TRBJ2-2 | TRBV6-5 | 12 | few | NA
TGTGCCACCAGCGGAACCCGACGGGCGAATGAAAAACTGTTTTTT | CATSGTRRANEKLFF | TRBJ1-4 | TRBV15 | 15 | few | NA
TGTGCCAGCAGTCCGAGCGGGGGTCATTACGAGCAGTACTTC | CASSPSGGHYEQYF | TRBJ2-7 | TRBV12-3/TRBV12-4 | 14 | many | TRBD2
TGCAGTGCTCTGCCCGCCGGGGCCCAGAACACTGAAGCTTTCTTT | CSALPAGAQNTEAFF | TRBJ1-1 | TRBV20-1 | 15 | few | NA
TGTGCCAGCAGCCTCACTAGCGGGAGTTTAGATACGCAGTATTTT | CASSLTSGSLDTQYF | TRBJ2-3 | TRBV12-3/TRBV12-4 | 15 | NA | TRBD2
TGCAGCGTTGAAGATGGGCTGAACACCGGGGAGCTGTTTTTT | CSVEDGLNTGELFF | TRBJ2-2 | TRBV29-1 | 14 | few | NA
TGTGCCAGCAGCATGGACGGCTCTAGCACAGATACGCAGTATTTT | CASSMDGSSTDTQYF | TRBJ2-3 | TRBV9 | 15 | NA | NA
TGTGCCAGTAGTCGGGGACCGAACTCCTACGAGCAGTACTTC | CASSRGPNSYEQYF | TRBJ2-7 | TRBV19 | 14 | few | NA
TGTGCCAGCAGACCACGGGACTCCGAGACCCAGTACTTC | CASRPRDSETQYF | TRBJ2-5 | TRBV12-3/TRBV12-4 | 13 | NA | NA